One sample yielded the 23 T cell receptor beta chains listed below, sequenced in a study of blood T cell repertoires in COVID-19. Method: immunoSEQ multiplex PCR; TCRdb's copy keeps in-frame clones and lacks some. Found here are some 150,000 clones, 70% to 90% of them singletons; the top ten hold over 8%. Sequences were obtained from peripheral blood. All receptors derive from a woman in her fifties or sixties with acute or convalescent COVID-19.

This clone was recorded once. The chain uses TRBV5-1 and TRBJ1-4; D not certain. Deletions cut 6 bases from V and 4 bases from J, with 10 bases between. This CDR3 has 13 amino acids. From germline, CDR1 is SGHRS and CDR2 YFSETQ. CDR3 region: CASTTDYNEKLFF. The CDR3 DNA follows: TGCGCCAGCACGACCGACTATAATGAAAAACTGTTTTTT. The full variable domain, with the rest looked up from reference TRBV5-1 and TRBJ1-4, is KAGVTQTPRYLIKTRGQQVTLSCSPISGHRSVSWYQQTPGQGLQFLFEYFSETQRNKGNFPGRFSGRQFSNSRSEMNVSTLELGDSALYLCASTTDYNEKLFFGSGTQLSVL.

V usage is TRBV7-3 and J usage is TRBJ2-5; TRBD1 matches 7 bases. Germline V gene sequence: CDR1 SGHTA, CDR2 FQGTGA. This CDR3 comprises 13 residues. The junction had 6 bases not matched to a gene; V was cut back by 4 bases and J by 7 bases. CDR3 nucleotide sequence: TGTGCCAGCAGCTCGACAGGGACCGGGACCCAGTACTTC. Encoded protein: CASSSTGTGTQYF.

The gene calls are TRBV11-3 and TRBJ2-2; perhaps TRBD2 as D (5 bases). Germline loops: CDR1 SGHNT, CDR2 YENEEA. The CDR3 has 15 residues. With 5 bases removed from V and 6 bases from J, the gap between germline ends came to 16 bases. In nucleotides, the CDR3 is TGTGCCAGCAGCCCCACAAACTCGAGGGCCGGGGAGCTGTTTTTT. Amino acids: CASSPTNSRAGELFF.

The chain carries TRBV5-4 and TRBJ1-2; 7 bases match TRBD1. This CDR3 comprises 13 residues. With V trimmed by 5 bases and J by 5 bases, 6 bases remained unmatched. Germline CDR1 reads SGHNT; CDR2 reads YYREEE (reference sequence). The CDR3 loop reads CASRITGAYGYTF. As DNA, the CDR3 is TGTGCCAGCAGGATCACAGGGGCATATGGCTACACCTTC.

The chain recombines TRBV7-8 with TRBJ2-7; 8 positions match TRBD2. V gave up 1 base and J gave up 2 bases; unmatched junction bases: 7. The length of the CDR3 is 16 residues. The germline CDR1 and CDR2 sequences are SGHVS and FQNEAQ. Written as DNA, the CDR3 is TGTGCCAGCAGCTTAGAGAGTAGCGGGGCAACCTACGAGCAGTACTTC. This translates into CASSLESSGATYEQYF.

The CDR3 here is CASSYEKGWWQPQHF. In DNA, the CDR3 is TGTGCCAGCAGTTATGAAAAGGGGTGGTGGCAGCCCCAGCATTTT. The chain joins TRBV6-6 to TRBJ1-5; weak D call: TRBD1 (5 bases). CDR3 length: 15 amino acids. CDR1 and CDR2 (germline): MNHNY, SVGAGI (reference sequence). Trimming cost V 3 bases and J 7 bases, with 16 bases left between them.

The genes are TRBV18 and TRBJ1-2, with D possibly matching TRBD1 (5 bases). Trimming removed 2 bases from V and 4 bases from J, with 14 bases in between. This CDR3 spans 15 amino acids. CDR1 and CDR2 from the germline V gene are KGHSH and LQKENI. CDR3 sequence reads: CASSPDVDSLYGYTF. DNA for the CDR3: TGTGCCAGCTCACCAGATGTCGACAGCCTCTATGGCTACACCTTC.

V is TRBV7-2 and J is TRBJ1-1; D unclear. V was clipped by 5 bases and J by 3 bases, with 16 bases between them. The CDR3 has 15 residues. Looked up from germline, CDR1 is SGHTA and CDR2 is FQGNSA. CDR3 nucleotides: TGTGCCAGCAGCCCCGGGTTTAGTAAGCACACTGAAGCTTTCTTT. This translates into CASSPGFSKHTEAFF.

There are many counts of this clone. This rearrangement joins TRBV19 to TRBJ2-1; TRBD2 matches 9 bases. Germline lookup yields CDR1 LNHDA and CDR2 SQIVND (reference sequence). Unmatched junction bases numbered 11, after V lost 5 bases and J lost 6 bases. The CDR3 covers 16 residues. The CDR3 protein is CASSSGGTSFRNEQFF. The CDR3, as DNA: TGTGCCAGTAGTTCAGGGGGGACTAGCTTTCGCAATGAGCAGTTCTTC.

The chain is built from TRBV9 and TRBJ1-6; 8 bases line up with TRBD1. Trimming removed 0 bases from V and 13 bases from J; junction bases left unmatched: 12. Germline assignment: CDR1 SGDLS and CDR2 YYNGEE. This CDR3 spans 16 amino acids. The CDR3 DNA reads as TGTGCCAGCAGCGTAGCGGGGGACAGGACTACTGGGCCCCTCCACTTT. This translates into CASSVAGDRTTGPLHF.

This chain connects TRBV18 to TRBJ2-3, with TRBD2 matching 8 bases. The V gene's germline CDR1 is KGHSH and CDR2 LQKENI. This CDR3 has 13 residues. J lost 3 bases, V lost 8 bases, and 4 bases had no gene match. For the CDR3, the DNA is TGTGCCAGCCTCCCGGGGGGGACAGATACGCAGTATTTT. Amino acids: CASLPGGTDTQYF.

The chain links TRBV28 to TRBJ2-7, with 7 nucleotides matching TRBD2. The CDR3 is 16 residues long. The germline V gene has CDR1 MDHEN and CDR2 SYDVKM. V was clipped by 1 base and J by 5 bases; unmatched bases: 11. The CDR3 sequence is CASSLSSGTGRDEQYF. The CDR3 DNA follows: TGTGCCAGCAGTTTATCCAGCGGGACGGGCCGTGACGAGCAGTACTTC.

The chain combines TRBV27 with TRBJ2-3; D call uncertain. Trimming cost V 3 bases and J 5 bases, with 15 bases left between them. The germline CDR1 and CDR2 sequences are MNHEY and SMNVEV (reference sequence). This CDR3 is built from 15 residues. CDR3: CASSFLPLGRDTQYF. In DNA, the CDR3 is TGTGCCAGCAGTTTCTTACCTCTAGGTAGAGATACGCAGTATTTT.

The genes are TRBV11-3 and TRBJ1-4; 9 bases map to TRBD1. The CDR3 sequence is 16 residues long. Trimming at V came to 2 bases and at J to 6 bases, leaving 7 bases not matched to a gene. Germline CDR1 is SGHNT and CDR2 is YENEEA. The CDR3 loop reads CASSLRRTGADEKLFF. In nucleotides, the CDR3 is TGTGCCAGCAGCTTAAGGCGGACAGGGGCAGATGAAAAACTGTTTTTT.

The chain is built from TRBV6-5 and TRBJ1-3, with D perhaps matching TRBD1 (6 bases). In germline, CDR1 is MNHEY, CDR2 SVGAGI. The CDR3 is 15 amino acids. V dropped 6 bases and J dropped 0 bases, with 12 bases sitting between them. The CDR3 region is CASRTDRSSGNTIYF. The DNA for the CDR3 is TGTGCCAGCAGGACCGACAGGTCCTCTGGAAACACCATATATTTT.

The chain has TRBV7-9 and TRBJ2-1; TRBD1 matches at 11 bases. The CDR3 spans 15 residues. V shed 8 bases and J 7 bases; nucleotides not matched to a gene: 10. The germline CDR1 and CDR2 sequences are SEHNR and FQNEAQ (reference sequence). The CDR3 spells CASLSTGTGGNEQFF. CDR3 bases: TGTGCCAGCCTCTCCACCGGGACAGGGGGTAATGAGCAGTTCTTC.

The gene calls are TRBV27 and TRBJ1-2; 8 bases are a match to TRBD1. The germline V gene has CDR1 MNHEY and CDR2 SMNVEV (reference sequence). With 3 bases clipped from V and 4 bases from J, the junction kept 13 bases outside the gene matches. The CDR3 has 17 residues. The CDR3 spells CASSFVRGTGSSYGYTF. The DNA of the CDR3 is TGTGCCAGCAGTTTCGTCCGGGGGACAGGTAGTTCCTATGGCTACACCTTC.

The chain is built from TRBV28 and TRBJ1-5, with D maybe TRBD1 (6 bases). CDR3 length: 14 residues. The germline V gene encodes CDR1 MDHEN and CDR2 SYDVKM. V lost 7 bases, J lost 3 bases, and 13 bases lay in between. CDR3 nucleotide sequence: TGTGCCAGCATCTGGGGGGGGGCCAATCAGCCCCAGCATTTT. It is translated as CASIWGGANQPQHF.

The chain recombines TRBV6-5 with TRBJ1-4; the match to TRBD1 covers 10 bases. Germline V lookup: CDR1 MNHEY, CDR2 SVGAGI. This CDR3 is 15 amino acids long. Trimming removed 6 bases from V and 8 bases from J; junction bases left unmatched: 9. CDR3 DNA: TGTGCCAGCAGCTTTGACAGGGGGCGAAGCGAAAAACTGTTTTTT. Translated: CASSFDRGRSEKLFF.

The chain links TRBV11-3 to TRBJ2-7; D might be TRBD1 (5 bases). Germline V gives CDR1 SGHNT, CDR2 YENEEA. Trimming removed 5 bases from V and 1 base from J, with 12 bases in between. The CDR3 runs to 14 residues. CDR3 nucleotides: TGTGCCAGCAGCCCCCCAGGGATGTCCTACGAGCAGTACTTC. As protein: CASSPPGMSYEQYF.

This clone was recorded at least ten times. The gene calls are TRBV5-1 and TRBJ1-1; D gene unclear. This CDR3 has 14 residues. The V end lost 1 base, the J end lost 7 bases, and 14 bases lay between the germline ends. CDR1 is SGHRS, CDR2 YFSETQ, per germline. CDR3 DNA: TGCGCCAGCAGCTTGAACGGGGAACGGGGTGAAGCTTTCTTT. Translated, it gives CASSLNGERGEAFF.

This chain connects TRBV27 to TRBJ1-4; no clear D. The V gene's germline CDR1 is MNHEY and CDR2 SMNVEV (reference sequence). Between the trimmed V and J ends, which lost 2 bases and 8 bases, there was a span of 12 bases. CDR3 length: 14 amino acids. CDR3 DNA sequence: TGTGCCAGCAGTTTAGAAGCTGTCCCCGAAAAACTGTTTTTT. This translates into CASSLEAVPEKLFF.

This chain uses TRBV5-1 with TRBJ2-7; 8 nucleotides line up with TRBD2. The CDR3 is 15 residues long. J was trimmed by 4 bases and V by 0 bases; bases with no gene match: 6. In germline, CDR1 is SGHRS, CDR2 YFSETQ. As DNA, the CDR3 is TGCGCCAGCAGCTTGGCCGGGGGGGTTACTTACGAGCAGTACTTC. Translated, it gives CASSLAGGVTYEQYF.